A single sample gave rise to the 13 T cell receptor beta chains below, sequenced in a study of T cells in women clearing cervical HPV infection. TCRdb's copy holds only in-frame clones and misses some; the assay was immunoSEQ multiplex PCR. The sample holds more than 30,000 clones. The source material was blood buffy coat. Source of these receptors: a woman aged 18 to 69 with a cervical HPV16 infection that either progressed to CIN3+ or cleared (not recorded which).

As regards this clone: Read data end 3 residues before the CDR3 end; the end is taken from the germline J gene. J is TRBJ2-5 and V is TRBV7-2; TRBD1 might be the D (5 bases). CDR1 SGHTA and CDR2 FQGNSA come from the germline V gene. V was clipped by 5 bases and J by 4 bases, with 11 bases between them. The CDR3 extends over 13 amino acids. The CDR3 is CASSTRVGETQYF. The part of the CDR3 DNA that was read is TGTGCCAGCAGCACCAGGGTCGGAGAGACC. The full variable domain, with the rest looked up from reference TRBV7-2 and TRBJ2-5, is GAGVSQSPSNKVTEKGKDVELRCDPISGHTALYWYRQSLGQGLEFLIYFQGNSAPDKSGLPSDRFSAERTGGSVSTLTIQRTQQEDSAVYLCASSTRVGETQYFGPGTRLLVL.

CDR3 bases read: TGTGCCAGTAGTTCCCGGACAGGGGGCGCGATCAGCACTGAA. This sequence encodes CASSSRTGGAISTE. The complete CDR3 reads CASSSRTGGAISTEAFF. The chain uses TRBV19 and TRBJ1-1; 11 bases are shared with TRBD1. The CDR3 end is not reached by the read, which stops 3 residues before it; the germline J gene fills it in. The germline gives CDR1 LNHDA, CDR2 SQIVND (reference sequence). There are 17 residues in the CDR3. V trimming: 5 bases; J trimming: 4 bases; junction bases outside the gene matches: 12.

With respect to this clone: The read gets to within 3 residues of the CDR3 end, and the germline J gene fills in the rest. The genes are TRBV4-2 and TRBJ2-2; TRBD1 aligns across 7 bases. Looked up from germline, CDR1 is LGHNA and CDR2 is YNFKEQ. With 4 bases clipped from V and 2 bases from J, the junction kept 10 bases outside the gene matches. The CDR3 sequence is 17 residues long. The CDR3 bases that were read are TGTGCCAGCAGCCCCGAGGGGGCTAGACCCAACACCGGGGAG. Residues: CASSPEGARPNTGE. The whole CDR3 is CASSPEGARPNTGELFF.

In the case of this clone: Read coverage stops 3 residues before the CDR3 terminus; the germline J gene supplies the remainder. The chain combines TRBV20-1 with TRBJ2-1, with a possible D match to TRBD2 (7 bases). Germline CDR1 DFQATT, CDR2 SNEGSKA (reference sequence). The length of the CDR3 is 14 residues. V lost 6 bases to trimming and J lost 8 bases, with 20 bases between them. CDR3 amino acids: CSALNTAGAYEQFF. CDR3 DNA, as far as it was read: TGCAGTGCCTTAAACACCGCGGGGGCGTATGAG.

The DNA read from the CDR3 is TGTGCCACCCCCATGAGTCGGCTAGCGGGAGGCCGACGGGGGTACGAG. This sequence encodes CATPMSRLAGGRRGYE. The CDR3 in full is CATPMSRLAGGRRGYEQYF. The chain uses TRBV19 and TRBJ2-7; 11 bases line up with TRBD2. The missing CDR3 end, 3 residues past where the read stops, is filled in from the germline J gene. The CDR3 contains 19 residues. Germline values: CDR1 LNHDA, CDR2 SQIVND (reference sequence). Losses at the gene ends were 10 bases for V and 4 bases for J; bases not matched to a gene: 24.

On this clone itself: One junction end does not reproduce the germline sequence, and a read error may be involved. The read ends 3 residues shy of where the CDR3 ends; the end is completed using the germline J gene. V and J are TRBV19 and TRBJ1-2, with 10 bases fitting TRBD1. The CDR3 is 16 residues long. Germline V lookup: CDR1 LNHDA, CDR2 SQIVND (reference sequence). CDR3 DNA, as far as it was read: TGTGCCAGTAGTATGGGGGGGGACAGGGGAAATTATGAC. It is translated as CASSMGGDRGNYD. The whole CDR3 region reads CASSMGGDRGNYDYTF.

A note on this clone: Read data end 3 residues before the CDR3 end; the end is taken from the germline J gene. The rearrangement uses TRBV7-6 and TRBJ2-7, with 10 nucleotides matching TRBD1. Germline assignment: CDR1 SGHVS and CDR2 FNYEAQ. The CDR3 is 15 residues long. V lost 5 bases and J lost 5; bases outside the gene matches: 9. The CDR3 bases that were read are TGTGCCAGCAGCAAACTACCGGGACAGGGGAACGAG. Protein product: CASSKLPGQGNE. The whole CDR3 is CASSKLPGQGNEQYF.

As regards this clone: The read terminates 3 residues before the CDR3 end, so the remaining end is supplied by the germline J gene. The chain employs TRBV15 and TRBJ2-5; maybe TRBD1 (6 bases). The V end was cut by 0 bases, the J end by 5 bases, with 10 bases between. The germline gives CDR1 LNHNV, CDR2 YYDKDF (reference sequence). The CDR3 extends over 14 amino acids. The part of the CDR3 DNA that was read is TGTGCCACCAGCAGAGAATGGGGGCCGGAGACC. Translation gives CATSREWGPET. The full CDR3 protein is CATSREWGPETQYF.

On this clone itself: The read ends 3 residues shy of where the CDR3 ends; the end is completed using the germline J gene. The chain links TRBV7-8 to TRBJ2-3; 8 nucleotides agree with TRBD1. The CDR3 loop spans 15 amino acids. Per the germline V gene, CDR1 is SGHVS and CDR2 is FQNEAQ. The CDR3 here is CASSGDRGRQETQYF. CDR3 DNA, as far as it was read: TGTGCCAGCAGCGGCGACAGGGGACGGCAAGAGACG.

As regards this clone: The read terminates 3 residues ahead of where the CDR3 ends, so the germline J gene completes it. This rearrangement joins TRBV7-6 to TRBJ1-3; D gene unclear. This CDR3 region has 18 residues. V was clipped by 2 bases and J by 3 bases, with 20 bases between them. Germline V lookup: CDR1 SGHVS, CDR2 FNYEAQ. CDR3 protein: CASSLQSVGPSDGNTIYF. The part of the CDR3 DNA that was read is TGTGCCAGCAGCTTACAGTCTGTGGGCCCCTCTGATGGAAACACC.

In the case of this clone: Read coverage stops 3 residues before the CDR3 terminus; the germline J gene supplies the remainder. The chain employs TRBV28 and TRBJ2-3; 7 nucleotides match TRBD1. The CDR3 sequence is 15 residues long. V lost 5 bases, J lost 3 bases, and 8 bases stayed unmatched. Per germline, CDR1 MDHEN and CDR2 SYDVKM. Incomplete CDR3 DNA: TGTGCCAGCAGTCGACAGGGTGTTGGAACAGATACG. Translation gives CASSRQGVGTDT. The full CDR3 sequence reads CASSRQGVGTDTQYF.

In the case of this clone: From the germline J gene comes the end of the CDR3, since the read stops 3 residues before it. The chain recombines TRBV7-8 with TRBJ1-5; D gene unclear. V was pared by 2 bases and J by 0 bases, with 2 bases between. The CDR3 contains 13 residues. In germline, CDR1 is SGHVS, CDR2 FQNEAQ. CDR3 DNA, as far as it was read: TGTGCCAGCAGCTTACATAGCAATCAGCCC. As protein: CASSLHSNQP. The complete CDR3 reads CASSLHSNQPQHF.

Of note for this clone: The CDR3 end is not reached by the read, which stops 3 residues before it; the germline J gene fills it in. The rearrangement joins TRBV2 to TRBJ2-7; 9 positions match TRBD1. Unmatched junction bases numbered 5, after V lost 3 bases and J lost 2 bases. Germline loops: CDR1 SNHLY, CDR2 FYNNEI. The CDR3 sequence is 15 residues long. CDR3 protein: CASSERGQGPYEQYF. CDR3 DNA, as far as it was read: TGTGCCAGCAGTGAGCGGGGACAGGGTCCCTACGAG.